The sample holds a few counts of the clone carrying this T cell receptor beta chain. These data originate in a study of graft-versus-host responses after intestinal transplantation. Study-wide context: Every one of the recipients received anti-thymocyte globulin induction and afterwards took tacrolimus and steroids for around 3 years.

Generated by immunoSEQ multiplex PCR, the TCRdb table keeps only in-frame clones and is missing some. This sample has approximately 15,000 clones, with 33% found just once. This CDR3 is 15 amino acids long. Germline CDR1 reads SEHNR; CDR2 reads FQNEAQ (reference sequence). Trimming took 0 bases from V and 7 from J, leaving 12 bases between them. This TCR came from a human patient who received an intestinal transplant. The sequences come from alloreactive CD4+ T cells from a mixed lymphocyte reaction culture, collected before intestinal transplant. Subset: CFSE-low proliferating T cells sorted from roughly 6-day pre-transplant mixed lymphocyte reaction (GvH or HvG direction). The chain combines TRBV7-9 with TRBJ1-4; TRBD1 is a possible D gene (5 bases). CDR3 DNA: TGTGCCAGCAGCTTAGCGCCGGCAGGGAGTGAAAAACTGTTTTTT. It yields the protein CASSLAPAGSEKLFF.